This T cell receptor (beta chain) was captured in a study of blood T cell repertoires in COVID-19. V gave up 4 bases and J gave up 3 bases, with 9 bases separating them. This CDR3 is built from 13 residues. The germline V gene has CDR1 SQVTM and CDR2 ANQGSEA. Clones were sequenced by immunoSEQ multiplex PCR, and TCRdb holds only the in-frame ones, with some missing. The sample holds a few hundred thousand clones, about nine tenths seen once. Material: peripheral blood. The chain couples TRBV29-1 to TRBJ2-2; a possible D gene is TRBD1 (5 bases). This receptor was identified in a man aged 18 to 29 with active or convalescent COVID-19. DNA for the CDR3: TGCAGCGTTGTCCAGGGCGACACCGGGGAGCTGTTTTTT. This translates into CSVVQGDTGELFF.